The T cell receptor beta chain under discussion was sequenced for a study of blood T cell repertoires in COVID-19. Study context: COVID-19 samples collected from the United States, Italy and Spain covered acute and convalescent phases. In each case, the material was cDNA or gDNA derived from T cells, B-cell-depleted T cells, or PBMCs.

V lost 4 bases and J 1 base, leaving 8 bases between the germline ends. Germline V gene data show CDR1 as SGHDN and CDR2 as FVKESK. CDR3 length equals 13 residues. As handled by the study authors: Reference gene primer amplification gave estimated nucleated cell counts. Sequenced by immunoSEQ multiplex PCR; TCRdb stores in-frame clones only, minus some. V and J calls and clone size follow that table, whereas D and trimming were derived from the DNA. The data contain 200,000 to 250,000 clones, approximately 81% of them seen just once; the ten biggest clones take up approximately 5.1%. The sequencing sample was made of peripheral blood. The sequence came from an older woman who had recovered from COVID-19. The chain combines TRBV14 with TRBJ2-7; no firm D call. The CDR3 sequence is CASSLGWSYEQYF. The CDR3 DNA sequence: TGTGCCAGCAGCCTCGGTTGGTCCTACGAGCAGTACTTC.